A selection of T cell receptor beta chains follows, all from one sample in a study of blood T cell dynamics during melanoma immunotherapy. Sequenced by immunoSEQ multiplex PCR; TCRdb stores in-frame clones only, minus some. The table has approximately 23,000 clones, about nine tenths seen once; the top ten hold roughly 1.2%. Sequencing used blood, obtained from a patient treated with checkpoint blockade. The receptor set was obtained from a human donor with melanoma. CDR3s include the opening cysteine and the closing phenylalanine or tryptophan. D genes are given only for firm matches. Expanded clones are given a class, and other clones once, few, many or no size at all.

V gene	J gene	D gene	clone size	CDR3 DNA	CDR3 protein
TRBV27	TRBJ2-7	TRBD2	.	TGTGCCAGCCGCGAAGCTTGGACTAGCGGGAGGTCCGAGCAGTACTTC	CASREAWTSGRSEQYF
TRBV2	TRBJ2-6	TRBD2	once	TGTGCCAGCAGTGAACGGGGGGCTGGGGCCAACGTCCTGACTTTC	CASSERGAGANVLTF
TRBV5-1	TRBJ1-2	TRBD1	.	TGCGCCAGCAGTCTCCAGACAGGGGGAAACTATGGCTACACCTTC	CASSLQTGGNYGYTF
TRBV28	TRBJ1-5	TRBD1	.	TGTGCCAGCAGAGGGACAGGCTTGCTCAATCAGCCCCAGCATTTT	CASRGTGLLNQPQHF
TRBV18	TRBJ2-7	.	.	TGTGCCAGCTCACCAAAGGGGCAGGGTGGAGCCGAGCAGTACTTC	CASSPKGQGGAEQYF
TRBV5-8	TRBJ2-7	TRBD2	.	TGTGCCAGCAGCTTGGGACTAGCGGGGTTGGAGCAGTACTTC	CASSLGLAGLEQYF
TRBV19	TRBJ1-2	.	.	TGTGCCAGTAGACCTACGGGACGCCTATATGGCTACACCTTC	CASRPTGRLYGYTF
TRBV11-2	TRBJ2-3	.	.	TGTGCCAGCAGCTTATACCGAGGGGCCACAGATACGCAGTATTTT	CASSLYRGATDTQYF
TRBV5-4	TRBJ1-2	.	.	TGTGCCAGCAGCTCGGGCAGGACCTCTAACTATGGCTACACCTTC	CASSSGRTSNYGYTF
TRBV9	TRBJ2-5	TRBD2	.	TGTGCCAGCAGCGTAGGCAAGCGGGGGGGCCAAGAGACCCAGTACTTC	CASSVGKRGGQETQYF
TRBV6-1	TRBJ1-5	.	.	TGTGCCAGCAGTGAACGGGGGGCCCGAGAGCAGCCCCAGCATTTT	CASSERGAREQPQHF
TRBV7-8	TRBJ1-2	.	.	TGTGCCAGCACCCTCCAGGGGTTTGGCTACACCTTC	CASTLQGFGYTF
TRBV6-4	TRBJ1-5	.	.	TGTGCCAGCAGTGACCCCCTGGGAGGGTCTAATAATCAGCCCCAGCATTTT	CASSDPLGGSNNQPQHF
TRBV25-1	TRBJ1-5	.	once	TGTGCCAGCAGTGAGGACGTCAGGGGAATGACACCCCAGCATTTT	CASSEDVRGMTPQHF
TRBV5-8	TRBJ1-1	.	.	TGTGCCAGCCTGAGGGGGTTGGCTGAAGCTTTCTTT	CASLRGLAEAFF
TRBV18	TRBJ1-1	.	.	TGTGCCAGCTCACCCCTGGACAACACTGAAGCTTTCTTT	CASSPLDNTEAFF
TRBV6-1	TRBJ1-2	TRBD1	once	TGTGCCAGCAGTGGCGGGAGGGGGACAGGAACTAACTATGGCTACACCTTC	CASSGGRGTGTNYGYTF
TRBV5-1	TRBJ2-7	TRBD1	.	TGCGCCAGCAGCCCGGCTTCCGGGACAGGGGCCTACGAGCAGTACTTC	CASSPASGTGAYEQYF
TRBV7-2	TRBJ1-1	.	.	TGTGCCAGCAGCTTCTACATCACTCCGGGGGCGGAAGCTTTCTTT	CASSFYITPGAEAFF
TRBV11-2	TRBJ2-1	TRBD2	once	TGTGCCAGCAGCCCCACGGGGGGGTTCTCCTACAATGAGCAGTTCTTC	CASSPTGGFSYNEQFF
TRBV13	TRBJ2-6	.	.	TGTGCCAGCAGCTCCCGGGACGTCGTTACTGGGGCCAACGTCCTGACTTTC	CASSSRDVVTGANVLTF
TRBV6-6	TRBJ1-3	.	.	TGTGCCAGCTCCCAAGTGATCTCTGGAAACACCATATATTTT	CASSQVISGNTIYF
TRBV18	TRBJ1-1	.	.	TGTGCCAGCTCACCAATTCGGGGACTAGGCACTGAAGCTTTCTTT	CASSPIRGLGTEAFF
TRBV5-1	TRBJ1-1	.	few	TGCGCCAGCAGCAACAACGGTAGGAGGGGATCTGAAGCTTTCTTT	CASSNNGRRGSEAFF
TRBV19	TRBJ1-3	.	.	TGTGCCAGTAGTATATCGGTACTTGTCGGAAACACCATATATTTT	CASSISVLVGNTIYF
TRBV27	TRBJ1-1	TRBD1	.	TGTGCCAGCAGTCCTACCGGGACAGGGGGCATGAACACTGAAGCTTTCTTT	CASSPTGTGGMNTEAFF
TRBV19	TRBJ1-5	TRBD1	.	TGTGCCAGTAGGGACCCGGGACAGCCGAATCAGCCCCAGCATTTT	CASRDPGQPNQPQHF
TRBV7-3	TRBJ2-7	TRBD2	.	TGTGCCAGTACTCCGGGACTAGCCTCCTACGAGCAGTACTTC	CASTPGLASYEQYF
TRBV10-2	TRBJ2-3	.	.	TGCGCCAGCAGTGTCACGGGGTCGGCAGATACGCAGTATTTT	CASSVTGSADTQYF
TRBV19	TRBJ1-1	.	.	TGTGCCAGTAGGGTAGGTAGGCAGGGGCTTGAAGAGGCTGAAGCTTTCTTT	CASRVGRQGLEEAEAFF
TRBV6-6	TRBJ2-7	TRBD1	.	TGTGCCAGCAGTTACTCGGGACAGGGGGGTGAGCAGTACTTC	CASSYSGQGGEQYF
TRBV10-1	TRBJ1-2	TRBD1	.	TGCGCCAGCAGTGTCGGGACAGACTATGGCTACACCTTC	CASSVGTDYGYTF
TRBV5-5	TRBJ1-2	.	.	TGTGCCAGCAGCTTATCTGACAGTTATGGCTACACCTTC	CASSLSDSYGYTF
TRBV11-2	TRBJ2-1	.	.	TGTGCCAGCAGCTCCTCCGGGGCCCGGGGTGGCAATGAGCAGTTCTTC	CASSSSGARGGNEQFF
TRBV7-9	TRBJ1-2	.	.	TGTGCCAGCAGCTCCCCCCTGAACTATGGCTACACCTTC	CASSSPLNYGYTF
TRBV5-6	TRBJ2-5	.	.	TGTGCCAGCAGCCCGAAACGACAGCTACAAGAGACCCAGTACTTC	CASSPKRQLQETQYF
TRBV6-5	TRBJ1-2	TRBD1	.	TGTGCCAGCAGCGGACAGGGGGCTGGTGACTATGGCTACACCTTC	CASSGQGAGDYGYTF